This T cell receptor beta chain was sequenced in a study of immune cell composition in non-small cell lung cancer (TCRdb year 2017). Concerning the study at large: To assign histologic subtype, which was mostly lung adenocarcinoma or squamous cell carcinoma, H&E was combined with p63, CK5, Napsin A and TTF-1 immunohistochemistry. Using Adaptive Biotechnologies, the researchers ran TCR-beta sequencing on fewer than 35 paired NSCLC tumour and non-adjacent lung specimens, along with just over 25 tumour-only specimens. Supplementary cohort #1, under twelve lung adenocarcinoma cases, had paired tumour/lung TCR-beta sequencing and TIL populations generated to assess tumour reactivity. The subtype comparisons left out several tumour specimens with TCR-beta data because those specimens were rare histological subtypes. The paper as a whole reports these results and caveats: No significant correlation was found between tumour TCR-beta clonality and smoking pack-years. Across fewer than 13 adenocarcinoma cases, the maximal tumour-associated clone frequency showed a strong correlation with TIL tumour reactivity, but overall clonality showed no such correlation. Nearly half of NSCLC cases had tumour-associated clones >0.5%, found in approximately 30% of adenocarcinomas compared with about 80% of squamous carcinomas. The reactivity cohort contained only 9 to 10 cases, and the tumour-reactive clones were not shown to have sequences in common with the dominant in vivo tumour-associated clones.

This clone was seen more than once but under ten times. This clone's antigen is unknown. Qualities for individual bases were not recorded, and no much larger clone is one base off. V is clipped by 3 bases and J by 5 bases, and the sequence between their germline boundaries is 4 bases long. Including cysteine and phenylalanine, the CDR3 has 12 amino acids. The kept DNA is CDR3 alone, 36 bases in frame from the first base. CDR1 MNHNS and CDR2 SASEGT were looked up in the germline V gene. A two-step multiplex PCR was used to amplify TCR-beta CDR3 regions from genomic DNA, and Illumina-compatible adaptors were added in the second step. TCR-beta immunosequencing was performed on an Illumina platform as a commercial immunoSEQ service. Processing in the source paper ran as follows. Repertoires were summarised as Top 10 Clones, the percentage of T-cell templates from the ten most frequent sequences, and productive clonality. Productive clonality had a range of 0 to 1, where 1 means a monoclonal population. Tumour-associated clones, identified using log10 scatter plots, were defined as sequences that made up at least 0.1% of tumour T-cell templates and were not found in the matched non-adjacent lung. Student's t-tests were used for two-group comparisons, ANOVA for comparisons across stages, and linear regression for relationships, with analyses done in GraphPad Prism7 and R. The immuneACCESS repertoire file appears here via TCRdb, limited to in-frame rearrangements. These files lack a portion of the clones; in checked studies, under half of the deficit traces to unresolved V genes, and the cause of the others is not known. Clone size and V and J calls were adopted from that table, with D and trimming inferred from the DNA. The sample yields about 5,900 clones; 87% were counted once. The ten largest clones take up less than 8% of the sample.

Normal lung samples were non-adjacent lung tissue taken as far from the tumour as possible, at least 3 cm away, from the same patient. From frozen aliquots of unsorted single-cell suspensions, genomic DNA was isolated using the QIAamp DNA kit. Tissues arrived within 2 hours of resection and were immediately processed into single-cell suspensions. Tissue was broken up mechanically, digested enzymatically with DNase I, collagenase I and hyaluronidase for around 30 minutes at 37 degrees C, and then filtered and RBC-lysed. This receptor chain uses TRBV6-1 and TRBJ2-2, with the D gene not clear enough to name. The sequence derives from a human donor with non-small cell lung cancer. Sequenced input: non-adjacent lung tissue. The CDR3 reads CASSDVTGELFF. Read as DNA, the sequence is TGTGCCAGCAGTGACGTTACCGGGGAGCTGTTTTTT.